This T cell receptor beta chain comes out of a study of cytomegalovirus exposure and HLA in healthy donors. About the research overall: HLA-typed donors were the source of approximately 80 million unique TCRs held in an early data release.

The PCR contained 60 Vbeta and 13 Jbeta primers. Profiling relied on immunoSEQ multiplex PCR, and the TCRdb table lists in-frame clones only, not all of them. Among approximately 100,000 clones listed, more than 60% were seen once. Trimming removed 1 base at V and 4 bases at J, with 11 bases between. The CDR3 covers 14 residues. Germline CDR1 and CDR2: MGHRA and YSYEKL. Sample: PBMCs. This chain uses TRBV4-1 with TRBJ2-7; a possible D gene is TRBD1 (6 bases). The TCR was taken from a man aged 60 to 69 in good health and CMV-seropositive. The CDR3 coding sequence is TGCGCCAGCAGCCAAGCGGCAGGGGTTTACGAGCAGTACTTC. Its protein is CASSQAAGVYEQYF.